These T cell receptor beta chains were read from a single sample in a study of T cells expressing NK-cell markers. TCRdb re-called the 5' RACE reads and catalogs CDR3 proteins one per entry, DNA excluded. Its table lists approximately 440,000 distinct CDR3 sequences. The specimen sequenced was blood T cells: a sorted CD56 or NKG2C T cell subset, CD4+ or CD8+ T cells, or bulk PBMC T cells (not recorded which). The source is a woman aged 50 to 60 in good health. Each CDR3 is given with its conserved first and last residue. Each record gives: J gene, V gene, CDR3 protein.

J: TRBJ2-1; V: TRBV29-1; CDR3: CSVEAGTSGSDEQFF
J: TRBJ2-1; V: TRBV28; CDR3: CASSPPGAAYNEQFF
J: TRBJ2-3; V: TRBV4-2; CDR3: CASSPKGGTTSTDTQYF
J: TRBJ2-1; V: TRBV10-3; CDR3: CAISESTATALNEQFF
J: TRBJ2-3; V: TRBV7-6; CDR3: CASSLVAGVADTQYF
J: TRBJ2-3; V: TRBV9; CDR3: CASSAGGSIDTQYF
J: TRBJ2-2; V: TRBV30; CDR3: CACISKAGGGTGELFF
J: TRBJ2-7; V: TRBV10-2; CDR3: CASSDGTSGRLSYEQYF
J: TRBJ1-5; V: TRBV4-1; CDR3: CASSSPERNQPQHF
J: TRBJ2-1; V: TRBV20-1; CDR3: CSARDRDRGSIGNEQFF
J: TRBJ2-7; V: TRBV18; CDR3: CASSLAPTYEQYF
J: TRBJ2-7; V: TRBV7-2; CDR3: CASSLGWIYEQYF
J: TRBJ2-2; V: TRBV24-1; CDR3: CATSGGTRRTGELFF
J: TRBJ2-3; V: TRBV5-1; CDR3: CASSLARSGASTDTQYF
J: TRBJ2-7; V: TRBV3-1; CDR3: CASSPLDGIYEQYF
J: TRBJ2-5; V: TRBV7-7; CDR3: CASSPDRGYRETQYF
J: TRBJ2-7; V: TRBV15; CDR3: CATSRERLLAGGEQYF
J: TRBJ2-7; V: TRBV29-1; CDR3: CSVEEPGQVHEQYF
J: TRBJ2-1; V: TRBV5-1; CDR3: CASSLSDKEQFF
J: TRBJ2-1; V: TRBV11-3; CDR3: CASSLGASSIEQFF
J: TRBJ2-5; V: TRBV29-1; CDR3: CSVGKSGSETQYF
J: TRBJ2-2; V: TRBV4-1; CDR3: CASTTSWFAGELFF
J: TRBJ2-1; V: TRBV4-1; CDR3: CASSHTLSEQFF
J: TRBJ2-1; V: TRBV4-1; CDR3: CASSQVREPNNEQFF
J: TRBJ1-1; V: TRBV11-2; CDR3: CASSPDRGQLNTEAFF
J: TRBJ1-1; V: TRBV2; CDR3: CASTPTPNTEAFF
J: TRBJ2-7; V: TRBV5-1; CDR3: CASSTGGREQYF
J: TRBJ2-1; V: TRBV12-3/TRBV12-4; CDR3: CASSPQGGGVTEQFF
J: TRBJ2-3; V: TRBV9; CDR3: CASSARGGPRLAGGDTQYF
J: TRBJ2-2; V: TRBV20-1; CDR3: CSARDPLQVTGELFF
J: TRBJ2-7; V: TRBV25-1; CDR3: CASSPGRDSQYEQYF
J: TRBJ2-3; V: TRBV20-1; CDR3: CSVLSPSTDTQYF
J: TRBJ1-5; V: TRBV29-1; CDR3: CSVSQGAGNQPQHF
J: TRBJ1-5; V: TRBV7-2; CDR3: CASSLYPGSQPQHF
J: TRBJ2-2; V: TRBV9; CDR3: CASSPRSSGRFQNTGELFF
J: TRBJ2-1; V: TRBV7-9; CDR3: CASSLAPRSYNEQFF
J: TRBJ2-6; V: TRBV5-1; CDR3: CASSLAGSGANVLTF
J: TRBJ2-7; V: TRBV7-8; CDR3: CASSLRTESYEQYF
J: TRBJ2-7; V: TRBV10-3; CDR3: CAISGTQRVSSYEQYF
J: TRBJ1-2; V: TRBV5-1; CDR3: CASRLTGNYGYTF
J: TRBJ2-1; V: TRBV6-6; CDR3: CASSYAGFVSVNEQFF
J: TRBJ2-5; V: TRBV5-1; CDR3: CASSLTAGRETQYF
J: TRBJ1-2; V: TRBV27; CDR3: CASSPRDPYGYTF
J: TRBJ2-1; V: TRBV11-3; CDR3: CASSLGGSGNNEQFF
J: TRBJ1-5; V: TRBV14; CDR3: CASSREDDQPQHF